What follows are 4 T cell receptor beta chains derived from one specimen sequenced in a study of blood T cell repertoires in COVID-19 (dated by TCRdb to about 2020). The library was generated by the immunoSEQ multiplex PCR assay. Held by TCRdb, this immuneACCESS table contains in-frame sequences only and omits some clones. Under half of the omission traces to an unresolved V gene where checked; the cause of the rest is unknown. This sample has under 300,000 clones in its table, and roughly nine tenths of those were observed once. The ten top clones hold 6.2% of the sample. Material for sequencing was peripheral blood. These receptor sequences come from a man between 60 and 75 years old with acute or convalescent COVID-19.

The chain joins TRBV9 to TRBJ2-5; D perhaps matches TRBD2 (5 bases). The CDR3 runs to 15 residues. The germline gives CDR1 SGDLS, CDR2 YYNGEE. Trimming took off 0 bases at V and 6 bases at J, with 15 bases between the two ends. CDR3 coding DNA: TGTGCCAGCAGCGTAGGCGTTGGCTGGAGGAAGACCCAGTACTTC. Translating it yields CASSVGVGWRKTQYF.

The J gene is TRBJ2-1, the V gene TRBV28, with D possibly being TRBD1 (8 bases). The CDR3 is made up of 13 amino acids. CDR1 MDHEN and CDR2 SYDVKM come from the germline V gene. Trimming cost V 6 bases and J 10 bases, with 16 bases left between them. CDR3 sequence: CASRSQQGGEQFF. The CDR3 bases are TGTGCCAGCAGATCTCAACAGGGGGGGGAGCAGTTCTTC.

This chain joins TRBV4-2 and TRBJ2-3; possibly TRBD1 for D (5 bases). The germline V and J ends were trimmed by 1 base and 2 bases, with 13 bases remaining between them. Germline CDR1 reads LGHNA; CDR2 reads YNFKEQ. This CDR3 has 16 residues. The CDR3 DNA sequence: TGTGCCAGCAGCCAAGGTGGGGCGGTGTCCACAGATACGCAGTATTTT. Translation gives CASSQGGAVSTDTQYF.

The rearrangement links TRBV14 to TRBJ1-2; maybe TRBD1 (5 bases). The germline V gene has CDR1 SGHDN and CDR2 FVKESK. Trimming stripped 0 bases from V and 6 bases from J, with 17 bases between. The CDR3 contains 16 residues. The CDR3 nucleotides are TGTGCCAGCAGCCAAGACTGGCGGTCGGGGGTGAATGGCTACACCTTC. Translating it yields CASSQDWRSGVNGYTF.